This TCR beta chain was profiled in a study of T-cell reconstitution after alpha-beta-depleted transplantation in children. This clonotype was seen repeatedly, ten times or more. The CDR3 runs 13 residues. Germline V gene sequence: CDR1 SGHRS, CDR2 YFSETQ. V dropped 4 bases and J dropped 7 bases, with 12 bases sitting between them. Unique molecular identifiers were incorporated when the TCRbeta library was constructed. TCRdb ran MiXCR on the PCR reads and lists one entry per CDR3 protein. The table records more than 90,000 distinct CDR3 sequences, roughly 8.4% of them present only once. The sample here was PBMCs from the stem cell graft donor, taken from the stem cell graft. V and J are TRBV5-1 and TRBJ2-1, with no clear D. This sequence originates from a human donor who donated a stem cell graft to a child with congenital amegakaryocytic thrombocytopenia. The CDR3 DNA is TGCGCCAGCAGCCTCGACCATGGGAATGAGCAGTTCTTC. This encodes CASSLDHGNEQFF.